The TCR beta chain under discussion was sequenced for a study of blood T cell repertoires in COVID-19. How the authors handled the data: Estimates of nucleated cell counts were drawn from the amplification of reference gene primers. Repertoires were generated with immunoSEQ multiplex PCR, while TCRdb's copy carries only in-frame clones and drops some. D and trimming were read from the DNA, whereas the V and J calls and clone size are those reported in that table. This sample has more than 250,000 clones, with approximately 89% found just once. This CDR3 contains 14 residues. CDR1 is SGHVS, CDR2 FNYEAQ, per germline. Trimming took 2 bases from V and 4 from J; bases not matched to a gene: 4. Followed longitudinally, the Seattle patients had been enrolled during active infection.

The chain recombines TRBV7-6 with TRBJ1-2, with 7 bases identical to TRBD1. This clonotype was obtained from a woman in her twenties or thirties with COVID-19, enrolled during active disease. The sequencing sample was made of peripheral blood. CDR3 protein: CASSLSGTAYGYTF. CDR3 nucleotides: TGTGCCAGCAGCTTATCCGGGACAGCCTATGGCTACACCTTC.